This T cell receptor (beta chain) was recorded in a study of OX40 agonist ivuxolimab in advanced cancers. The germline CDR1 and CDR2 sequences are SGHRS and YFSETQ. The J segment lost 2 bases and the V segment lost 4 bases, leaving 0 bases of the junction unmatched. The CDR3 runs to 13 residues. Clones were sequenced by immunoSEQ multiplex PCR, and TCRdb holds only the in-frame ones, with some missing. The sample yields about 60,000 clones, around 80% seen once. This TCR derives from an adult with an advanced solid tumor such as melanoma, head and neck, liver or kidney cancer. Sequencing used CD4+ or CD8+ T cells sorted from blood, obtained in a trial of the OX40 agonist ivuxolimab. This chain links TRBV5-1 with TRBJ2-7; TRBD1 matches 10 bases. The CDR3 reads CASSGTGAYEQYF. The CDR3 nucleotides read TGCGCCAGCAGCGGGACAGGGGCCTACGAGCAGTACTTC. Based on the CDR3 plus reference TRBV5-1 and TRBJ2-7, the full variable domain is KAGVTQTPRYLIKTRGQQVTLSCSPISGHRSVSWYQQTPGQGLQFLFEYFSETQRNKGNFPGRFSGRQFSNSRSEMNVSTLELGDSALYLCASSGTGAYEQYFGPGTRLTVT.